Following are 26 T cell receptor beta chains from one sample sequenced in a study of response to subunit inactivated influenza vaccine. TCRdb reprocessed the RT-PCR reads via MiXCR and lists one record per CDR3 protein. Among about 570,000 distinct CDR3 sequences listed, over 9.5% were seen once. The input for sequencing was PBMCs from blood, taken on the day of vaccination. These receptors all come from a man in his forties or fifties who received an inactivated influenza vaccine.

This clonotype showed up just a few times. The rearrangement uses TRBV6-5 and TRBJ2-5; 9 bases match TRBD2. The germline CDR1 and CDR2 sequences are MNHEY and SVGAGI. The length of the CDR3 is 15 residues. Trimming removed 2 bases from V and 2 bases from J; junction bases left unmatched: 3. The CDR3 sequence is CASSYEAGGQETQYF. CDR3 nucleotides: TGTGCCAGCAGTTACGAGGCGGGGGGGCAAGAGACCCAGTACTTC.

The chain carries TRBV7-9 and TRBJ1-1, with D unresolved. The CDR3 is 15 amino acids. V was cut by 2 bases and J by 1 base, with 11 bases left in between. The germline V gene encodes CDR1 SEHNR and CDR2 FQNEAQ (reference sequence). CDR3 sequence: CASSLSQRRNTEAFF. The CDR3 DNA reads as TGTGCCAGCAGCTTAAGCCAGAGGAGGAACACTGAAGCTTTCTTT.

This clonotype was observed at least ten times. The chain has TRBV2 and TRBJ2-7; tentatively, D is TRBD1 (5 bases). This CDR3 has 15 amino acids. Looked up from germline, CDR1 is SNHLY and CDR2 is FYNNEI. V was cut by 4 bases and J by 7 bases, with 20 bases left in between. CDR3 loop: CASSGRQSALGEQYF. CDR3 in DNA: TGTGCCAGCAGTGGGAGACAGAGCGCCTTGGGGGAGCAGTACTTC. Full variable domain (outside the CDR3, taken from reference TRBV2 and TRBJ2-7): EPEVTQTPSHQVTQMGQEVILRCVPISNHLYFYWYRQILGQKVEFLVSFYNNEISEKSEIFDDQFSVERPDGSNFTLKIRSTKLEDSAMYFCASSGRQSALGEQYFGPGTRLTVT.

This clonotype has more than one count but fewer than ten. The V gene is TRBV20-1, the J gene TRBJ2-1; 7 bases map to TRBD1. Germline CDR1 is DFQATT and CDR2 is SNEGSKA (reference sequence). The CDR3 contains 15 residues. V lost 0 bases, J lost 8 bases, and 10 bases stayed unmatched. The CDR3 region is CSAREGDSESYEQFF. DNA for the CDR3: TGCAGTGCTAGAGAGGGGGACAGCGAATCCTATGAGCAGTTCTTC.

The rearrangement links TRBV9 to TRBJ2-7, with TRBD1 matching 7 bases. V dropped 3 bases and J dropped 3; count of bases not matched to a gene: 6. CDR3 size: 14 residues. Per germline, CDR1 SGDLS and CDR2 YYNGEE. CDR3 loop: CASSDRAGGYEQYF. The DNA of the CDR3 is TGTGCCAGCAGCGACCGGGCAGGGGGCTACGAGCAGTACTTC. Full variable domain (rest looked up from reference TRBV9 and TRBJ2-7): DSGVTQTPKHLITATGQRVTLRCSPRSGDLSVYWYQQSLDQGLQFLIQYYNGEERAKGNILERFSAQQFPDLHSELNLSSLELGDSALYFCASSDRAGGYEQYFGPGTRLTVT.

The CDR3: CASSESEKNTEAFF. For the CDR3, the DNA is TGCGCCAGCAGCGAGTCGGAGAAGAACACTGAAGCTTTCTTT. The rearrangement links TRBV5-1 to TRBJ1-1; the D is unclear. The CDR3 contains 14 residues. Trimming took 4 bases from V and 1 from J, leaving 11 bases between them. The germline gives CDR1 SGHRS, CDR2 YFSETQ. Filled out from reference TRBV5-1 and TRBJ1-1, the complete variable domain reads KAGVTQTPRYLIKTRGQQVTLSCSPISGHRSVSWYQQTPGQGLQFLFEYFSETQRNKGNFPGRFSGRQFSNSRSEMNVSTLELGDSALYLCASSESEKNTEAFFGQGTRLTVV.

There are a few counts of this clonotype. The chain combines TRBV27 with TRBJ2-2; 8 positions match TRBD1. Germline CDR1 reads MNHEY; CDR2 reads SMNVEV (reference sequence). The V segment lost 7 bases and the J segment 6 bases; nucleotides outside the gene matches: 13. The CDR3 contains 16 residues. CDR3 sequence: CASTNRARGLAGELFF. The DNA for the CDR3 is TGTGCCAGCACCAATCGTGCCAGGGGGCTGGCCGGGGAGCTGTTTTTT.

In its sample, this clonotype was seen a few times. The J gene is TRBJ2-7, the V gene TRBV10-3; TRBD1 matches 9 bases. Trimming cost V 6 bases and J 3 bases; bases outside gene matches: 9. From germline, CDR1 is ENHRY and CDR2 SYGVKD. The CDR3 runs 15 residues. In DNA form, the CDR3 reads TGTGCCATCAGGGGAGGGGACAGGGTCATCTACGAGCAGTACTTC. Amino acid sequence: CAIRGGDRVIYEQYF.

This clonotype has a count of ten or more. V gene TRBV12-3 or TRBV12-4 combines with J gene TRBJ2-1, with D maybe TRBD2 (5 bases). Trimming left V 8 bases short and J 6 bases short, with 17 bases between. This CDR3 spans 14 amino acids. The DNA for the CDR3 is TGTGCCAGCCGCTACTCGGCGGGCCCCAATGAGCAGTTCTTC. This sequence encodes CASRYSAGPNEQFF.

In this sample, this clonotype turned up many times. The genes are TRBV6-5 and TRBJ1-1; the D gene is possibly TRBD1 (6 bases). V lost 4 bases and J lost 8, with 23 bases in between. The CDR3 covers 16 residues. CDR1 is MNHEY, CDR2 SVGAGI, per germline. The CDR3 nucleotides read TGTGCCAGCAGTTCAGGCGACACGAGGGGGATGGAAGAAGCTTTCTTT. As protein: CASSSGDTRGMEEAFF.

V gene TRBV7-2 combines with J gene TRBJ2-1, with D possibly being TRBD1 or TRBD2 (6 bases each). The germline V and J ends were trimmed by 6 bases and 5 bases, with 8 bases remaining between them. The CDR3 runs 12 residues. In germline, CDR1 is SGHTA, CDR2 FQGNSA. CDR3 DNA sequence: TGTGCCAGCAGAGGGGGGAACAATGAGCAGTTCTTC. Translated, it gives CASRGGNNEQFF.

This clonotype was seen more than once but under ten times. V gene TRBV20-1 combines with J gene TRBJ2-5; 11 bases line up with TRBD2. Germline CDR1 and CDR2: DFQATT and SNEGSKA (reference sequence). The CDR3 runs 15 residues. V shed 5 bases and J 2 bases; nucleotides not matched to a gene: 7. The CDR3 sequence is CSARPTSGTQETQYF. The CDR3 DNA reads TGCAGTGCTCGCCCGACTAGCGGGACGCAAGAGACCCAGTACTTC.

This clonotype was detected many times. The chain couples TRBV5-1 to TRBJ1-2; D remains ambiguous. Germline V lookup: CDR1 SGHRS, CDR2 YFSETQ. Trimming pared 7 bases from V and 8 bases from J, leaving 15 bases between. The CDR3 covers 12 residues. The CDR3 here is CASEAPGRGYTF. In DNA, the CDR3 is TGCGCCAGCGAGGCTCCCGGGAGAGGCTACACCTTC.

CDR3: CASSPPMDTSGEQYF. For the CDR3, the DNA is TGTGCCAGCTCACCACCGATGGACACCTCGGGCGAGCAGTACTTC. The chain couples TRBV18 to TRBJ2-7; D is perhaps TRBD1 (5 bases). The germline gives CDR1 KGHSH, CDR2 LQKENI. The V gene lost 0 bases and the J gene lost 6 bases, with 15 bases spanning the gap. This CDR3 comprises 15 residues.

The chain joins TRBV27 to TRBJ2-7; no clear D. The V gene's germline CDR1 is MNHEY and CDR2 SMNVEV (reference sequence). The ends were cut back, 3 bases at V and 7 bases at J, with 10 bases in the middle. The CDR3 has 12 residues. The CDR3 is CASSFPNSEQYF. CDR3 DNA: TGTGCCAGCAGTTTCCCTAACTCGGAGCAGTACTTC.

This clonotype occurred a few times. The CDR3 loop reads CASSVTRLAGLETQYF. The CDR3 nucleotides are TGTGCCAGCAGCGTAACTAGACTAGCGGGGCTGGAGACCCAGTACTTC. V usage is TRBV7-8 and J usage is TRBJ2-5, with 11 bases identical to TRBD2. Germline-derived CDR1 and CDR2 are SGHVS and FQNEAQ. This CDR3 region has 16 residues. V shed 5 bases, J shed 5 bases, and the junction held 10 bases outside the gene matches.

The CDR3 nucleotides are TGTGCCAGCAGTTACTCGGGACATGAGCAGTTCTTC. It is translated as CASSYSGHEQFF. The gene calls are TRBV6-6 and TRBJ2-1, with D perhaps given as TRBD1 or TRBD2 (5 bases each). V lost 0 bases to trimming and J lost 8 bases, with 5 bases between them. This CDR3 region has 12 residues. CDR1 is MNHNY and CDR2 is SVGAGI in the germline V gene (reference sequence).

This clonotype has a handful of counts. Since a much larger clone is just one base distant, this may be a read error. V and J are TRBV4-2 and TRBJ2-2; D is undetermined. Germline V gene sequence: CDR1 LGHNA, CDR2 YNFKEQ. The CDR3 totals 12 residues. Trimming left V 2 bases short and J 4 bases short, with 2 bases between. CDR3 nucleotide sequence: TGTGCCAGCAGCCAACCCACCGGGGAGCTGTTTTTT. Amino acids: CASSQPTGELFF.

This clonotype was observed a few times. The chain has TRBV13 and TRBJ2-1; 9 nucleotides line up with TRBD2. The CDR3 totals 18 residues. V was pared by 2 bases and J by 10 bases, with 18 bases of the junction left unmatched. Germline CDR1 is PRHDT and CDR2 is FYEKMQ (reference sequence). In DNA, the CDR3 is TGTGCCAGCAGCTTAAGAACAGGTCTTAGCGGGAGTTTTATGGAGCAGTTCTTC. Translation: CASSLRTGLSGSFMEQFF.

The rearrangement joins TRBV7-6 to TRBJ2-1, with D uncertain. The CDR3 is 14 amino acids. Trimming removed 6 bases from V and 1 base from J, with 10 bases in between. Germline V gene data show CDR1 as SGHVS and CDR2 as FNYEAQ. The CDR3 sequence is CASRDVRSYNEQFF. CDR3 in DNA: TGTGCCAGCAGGGACGTACGGTCCTACAATGAGCAGTTCTTC.

Only a few counts were recorded for this clonotype. The chain links TRBV28 to TRBJ2-5, with 8 bases that match TRBD1. Germline trimming cut 3 bases from V and 4 bases from J; bases unmatched to any gene: 7. This CDR3 is 15 amino acids long. The germline CDR1 and CDR2 sequences are MDHEN and SYDVKM. CDR3 sequence reads: CASSFWTGSGETQYF. DNA of the CDR3: TGTGCCAGCAGTTTTTGGACAGGGAGTGGAGAGACCCAGTACTTC.

The V gene is TRBV12-3 or TRBV12-4, the J gene TRBJ2-5, with D possibly TRBD2 on 5 matching bases. The V and J ends lost 5 bases and 0 bases respectively, with 16 bases between them. CDR3 length: 16 amino acids. The CDR3 DNA reads TGTGCCAGCAGTCATCTGGGGTGGCGGGACCAAGAGACCCAGTACTTC. Translating it yields CASSHLGWRDQETQYF.

This clonotype was picked up many times. The chain is built from TRBV10-3 and TRBJ2-1; 8 bases are shared with TRBD1. The CDR3 has 14 residues. CDR1 and CDR2 from the germline V gene are ENHRY and SYGVKD. Trimming at V came to 5 bases and at J to 7 bases, leaving 7 bases not matched to a gene. The CDR3 sequence: CAISSRTGNNEQFF. CDR3 DNA: TGTGCCATCAGTTCCCGGACAGGGAATAATGAGCAGTTCTTC.

The chain combines TRBV6-1 with TRBJ2-4; 8 bases fit TRBD2. V lost 6 bases, J lost 6 bases, and 10 bases stayed unmatched. Germline loops: CDR1 MNHNS, CDR2 SASEGT. The CDR3 length is 15 residues. The chain's CDR3 is CASRPRAGAGNIQYF. The CDR3 DNA sequence: TGTGCCAGCAGGCCCCGAGCGGGAGCGGGAAACATTCAGTACTTC.

This clonotype showed up many times. The rearrangement uses TRBV6-5 and TRBJ2-1; 7 bases agree with TRBD2. The CDR3 runs to 17 residues. Unmatched junction bases numbered 13, after V lost 4 bases and J lost 4 bases. Germline CDR1 reads MNHEY; CDR2 reads SVGAGI. The CDR3, as DNA: TGTGCCAGCAGTTGGTCAGATCCATTGGGACTATACAATGAGCAGTTCTTC. It yields the protein CASSWSDPLGLYNEQFF.

This clonotype occurred a few times. The chain joins TRBV10-3 to TRBJ2-5, with 9 bases aligning to TRBD1. V trimming: 6 bases; J trimming: 4 bases; junction bases outside the gene matches: 6. The V gene's germline CDR1 is ENHRY and CDR2 SYGVKD. CDR3 size: 14 residues. The CDR3 is CAISTQDRGETQYF. The CDR3 DNA reads TGTGCCATCAGCACCCAGGACAGGGGAGAGACCCAGTACTTC.